This TCR beta chain is from a study of identical twins. The germline V gene encodes CDR1 SGHAT and CDR2 FQNNGV. CDR3 length: 16 amino acids. Losses at the gene ends were 10 bases for V and 0 bases for J; bases not matched to a gene: 12. Template switching, a step in the protocol, added a universal primer site, and cDNA carried unique molecular identifiers. TCRdb re-called the 5' RACE reads through MiXCR, storing one row per CDR3 protein. The sample consists of approximately 600,000 distinct CDR3 sequences, around a tenth of them appearing once. The study's findings and limits: Interpretation of the results relied on cross-sectional statistical analysis and not on following the same donors. Out-of-frame alpha sequences shared by twins were enriched for low generation probability.

A word on this clonotype: The antigen is not known.

Every donor was a healthy Caucasian. These data are also associated with another study on yellow fever vaccine responses in identical twins.

The material sequenced was PBMCs. The clonotype was recovered from a woman between 18 and 29 years old in good health. The genes are TRBV11-2 and TRBJ1-1; 9 nucleotides line up with TRBD1. DNA for the CDR3: TGTGCCACACGGACAGGGGCCAATCAAATGAACACTGAAGCTTTCTTT. This encodes CATRTGANQMNTEAFF.